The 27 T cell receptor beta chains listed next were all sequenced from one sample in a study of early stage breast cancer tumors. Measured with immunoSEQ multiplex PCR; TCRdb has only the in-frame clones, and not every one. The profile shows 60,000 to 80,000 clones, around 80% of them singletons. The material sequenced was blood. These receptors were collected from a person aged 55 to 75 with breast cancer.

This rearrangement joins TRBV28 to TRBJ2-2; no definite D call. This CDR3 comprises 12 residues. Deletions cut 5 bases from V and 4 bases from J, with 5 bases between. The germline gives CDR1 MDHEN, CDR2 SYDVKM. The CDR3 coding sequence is TGTGCCAGCAGTCGCGTCACCGGGGAGCTGTTTTTT. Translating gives CASSRVTGELFF.

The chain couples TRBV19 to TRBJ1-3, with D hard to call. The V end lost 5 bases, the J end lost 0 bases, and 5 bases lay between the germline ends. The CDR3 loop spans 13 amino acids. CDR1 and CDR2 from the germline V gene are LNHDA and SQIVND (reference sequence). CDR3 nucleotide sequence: TGTGCCAGTAGTCCGGGCTCTGGAAACACCATATATTTT. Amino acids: CASSPGSGNTIYF.

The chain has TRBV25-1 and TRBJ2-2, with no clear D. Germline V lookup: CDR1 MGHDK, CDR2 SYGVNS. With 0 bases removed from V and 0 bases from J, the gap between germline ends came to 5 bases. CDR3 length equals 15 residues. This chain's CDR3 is CASSEYVTNTGELFF. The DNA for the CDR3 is TGTGCCAGCAGTGAATATGTCACGAACACCGGGGAGCTGTTTTTT. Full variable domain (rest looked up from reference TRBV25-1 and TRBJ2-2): EADIYQTPRYLVIGTGKKITLECSQTMGHDKMYWYQQDPGMELHLIHYSYGVNSTEKGDLSSESTVSRIRTEHFPLTLESARPSHTSQYLCASSEYVTNTGELFFGEGSRLTVL.

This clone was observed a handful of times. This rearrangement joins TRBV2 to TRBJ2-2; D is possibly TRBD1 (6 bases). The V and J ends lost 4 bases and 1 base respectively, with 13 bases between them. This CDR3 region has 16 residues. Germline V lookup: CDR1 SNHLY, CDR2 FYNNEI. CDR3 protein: CASSAAGTMNTGELFF. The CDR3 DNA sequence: TGTGCCAGCAGTGCGGCCGGGACAATGAACACCGGGGAGCTGTTTTTT. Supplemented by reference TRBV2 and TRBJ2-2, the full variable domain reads EPEVTQTPSHQVTQMGQEVILRCVPISNHLYFYWYRQILGQKVEFLVSFYNNEISEKSEIFDDQFSVERPDGSNFTLKIRSTKLEDSAMYFCASSAAGTMNTGELFFGEGSRLTVL.

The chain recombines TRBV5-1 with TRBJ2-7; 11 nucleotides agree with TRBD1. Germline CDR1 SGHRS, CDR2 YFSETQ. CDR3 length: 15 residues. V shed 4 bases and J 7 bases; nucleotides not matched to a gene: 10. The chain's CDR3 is CASSETGQGAREQYF. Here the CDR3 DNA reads TGCGCCAGCAGCGAAACCGGACAGGGGGCGCGTGAGCAGTACTTC.

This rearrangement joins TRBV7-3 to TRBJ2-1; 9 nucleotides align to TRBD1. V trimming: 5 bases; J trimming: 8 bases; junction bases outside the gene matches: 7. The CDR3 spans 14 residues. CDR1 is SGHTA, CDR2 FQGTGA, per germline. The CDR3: CASSPRTGVHEQFF. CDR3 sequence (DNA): TGTGCCAGCAGCCCCCGGACAGGGGTCCATGAGCAGTTCTTC.

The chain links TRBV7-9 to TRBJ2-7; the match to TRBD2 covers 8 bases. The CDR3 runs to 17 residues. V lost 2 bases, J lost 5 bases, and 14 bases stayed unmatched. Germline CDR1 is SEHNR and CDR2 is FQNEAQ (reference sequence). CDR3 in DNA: TGTGCCAGCAGCTTATTATCAGGAGCGGGAGAGAGGCACGAGCAGTACTTC. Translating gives CASSLLSGAGERHEQYF.

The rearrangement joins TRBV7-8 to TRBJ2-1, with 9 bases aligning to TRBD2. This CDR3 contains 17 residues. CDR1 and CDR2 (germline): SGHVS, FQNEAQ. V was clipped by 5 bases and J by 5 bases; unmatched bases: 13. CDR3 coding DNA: TGTGCCAGCAGCCAACGCGGGGGGGCCCTTACAGACAATGAGCAGTTCTTC. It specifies CASSQRGGALTDNEQFF. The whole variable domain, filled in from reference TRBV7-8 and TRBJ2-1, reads GAGVSQSPRYKVAKRGQDVALRCDPISGHVSLFWYQQALGQGPEFLTYFQNEAQLDKSGLPSDRFFAERPEGSVSTLKIQRTQQEDSAVYLCASSQRGGALTDNEQFFGPGTRLTVL.

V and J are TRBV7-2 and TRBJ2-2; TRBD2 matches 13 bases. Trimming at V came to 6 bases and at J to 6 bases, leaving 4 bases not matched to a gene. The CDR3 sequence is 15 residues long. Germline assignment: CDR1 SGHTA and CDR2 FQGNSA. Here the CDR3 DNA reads TGTGCCAGCAGACCTACTAGCGGGGGGGCCGGGGAGCTGTTTTTT. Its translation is CASRPTSGGAGELFF.

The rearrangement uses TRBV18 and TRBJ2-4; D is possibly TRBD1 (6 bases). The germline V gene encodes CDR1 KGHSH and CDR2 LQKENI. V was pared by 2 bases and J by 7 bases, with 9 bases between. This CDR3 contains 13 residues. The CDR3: CASSPGTPNIQYF. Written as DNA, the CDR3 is TGTGCCAGCTCACCAGGGACACCGAACATTCAGTACTTC.

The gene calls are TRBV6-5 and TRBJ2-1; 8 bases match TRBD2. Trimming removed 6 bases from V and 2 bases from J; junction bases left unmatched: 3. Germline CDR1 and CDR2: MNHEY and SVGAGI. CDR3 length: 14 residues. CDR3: CASSRREAYNEQFF. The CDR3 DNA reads TGTGCCAGCAGCAGGCGGGAGGCCTACAATGAGCAGTTCTTC.

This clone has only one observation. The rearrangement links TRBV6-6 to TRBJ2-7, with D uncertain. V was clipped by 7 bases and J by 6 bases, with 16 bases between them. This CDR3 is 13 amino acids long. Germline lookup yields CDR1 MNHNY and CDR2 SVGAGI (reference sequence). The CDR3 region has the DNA TGTGCCAGCACCCCCGCAGGAAGATCCGAGCAGTACTTC. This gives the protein CASTPAGRSEQYF.

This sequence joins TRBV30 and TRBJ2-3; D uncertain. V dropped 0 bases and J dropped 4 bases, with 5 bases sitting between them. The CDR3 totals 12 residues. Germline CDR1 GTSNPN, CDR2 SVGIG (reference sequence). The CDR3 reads CAWSVSSDTQYF. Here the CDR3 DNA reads TGTGCCTGGAGTGTATCCTCAGATACGCAGTATTTT. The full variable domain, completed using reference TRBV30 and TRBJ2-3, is SQTIHQWPATLVQPVGSPLSLECTVEGTSNPNLYWYRQAAGRGLQLLFYSVGIGQISSEVPQNLSASRPQDRQFILSSKKLLLSDSGFYLCAWSVSSDTQYFGPGTRLTVL.

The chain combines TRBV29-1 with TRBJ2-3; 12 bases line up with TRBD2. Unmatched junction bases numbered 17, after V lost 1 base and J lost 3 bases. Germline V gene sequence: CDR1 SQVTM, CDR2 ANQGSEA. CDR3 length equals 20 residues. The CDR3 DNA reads TGCAGCGTTGAAGGCTGGCGGGGTCCGACTAGCGGGAGTAGAACAGATACGCAGTATTTT. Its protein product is CSVEGWRGPTSGSRTDTQYF.

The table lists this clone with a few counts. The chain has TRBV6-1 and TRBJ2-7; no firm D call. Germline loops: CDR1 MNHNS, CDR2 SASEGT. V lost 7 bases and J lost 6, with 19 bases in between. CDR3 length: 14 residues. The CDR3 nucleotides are TGTGCCAGCACCCCAGTATCCCTCTCTCGCGAGCAGTACTTC. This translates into CASTPVSLSREQYF.

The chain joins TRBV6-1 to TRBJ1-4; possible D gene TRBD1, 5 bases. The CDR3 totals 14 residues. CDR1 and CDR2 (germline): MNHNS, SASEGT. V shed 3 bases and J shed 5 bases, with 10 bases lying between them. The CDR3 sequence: CASSDRESNEKLFF. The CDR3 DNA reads TGTGCCAGCAGTGACAGGGAGTCAAATGAAAAACTGTTTTTT.

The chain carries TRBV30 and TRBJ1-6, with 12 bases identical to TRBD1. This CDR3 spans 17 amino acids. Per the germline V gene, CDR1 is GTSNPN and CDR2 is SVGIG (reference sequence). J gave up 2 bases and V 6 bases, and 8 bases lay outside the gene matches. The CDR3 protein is CACPGQGAITYNSPLHF. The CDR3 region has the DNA TGTGCCTGTCCGGGACAGGGGGCTATCACCTATAATTCACCCCTCCACTTT.

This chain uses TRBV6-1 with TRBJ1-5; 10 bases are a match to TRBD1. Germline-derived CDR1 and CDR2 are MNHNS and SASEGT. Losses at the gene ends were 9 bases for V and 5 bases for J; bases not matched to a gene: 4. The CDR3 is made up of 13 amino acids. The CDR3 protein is CASRDRGDQPQHF. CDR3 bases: TGTGCCAGTAGGGACAGGGGAGATCAGCCCCAGCATTTT.

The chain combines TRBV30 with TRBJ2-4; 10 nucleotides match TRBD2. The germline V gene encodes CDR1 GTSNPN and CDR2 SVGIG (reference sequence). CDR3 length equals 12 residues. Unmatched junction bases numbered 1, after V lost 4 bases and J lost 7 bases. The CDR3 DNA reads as TGTGCCTGGACTAGCGGGAGCAACATTCAGTACTTC. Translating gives CAWTSGSNIQYF. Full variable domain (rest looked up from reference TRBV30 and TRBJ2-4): SQTIHQWPATLVQPVGSPLSLECTVEGTSNPNLYWYRQAAGRGLQLLFYSVGIGQISSEVPQNLSASRPQDRQFILSSKKLLLSDSGFYLCAWTSGSNIQYFGAGTRLSVL.

The CDR3 DNA reads TGTGCCGGTCCGGGACGGAGTTACGAGCAGTACTTC. It translates to CAGPGRSYEQYF. The rearrangement links TRBV21-1 to TRBJ2-7. TRBV21-1 is given as a pseudogene. CDR3 size: 12 residues.

The CDR3 coding sequence is TGTGCCATCAGTGAGTCACAGCGGCAAGAGACCCAGTACTTC. Translating it yields CAISESQRQETQYF. The gene calls are TRBV10-3 and TRBJ2-5, with D maybe TRBD2 (5 bases). The CDR3 spans 14 residues. Germline CDR1 ENHRY, CDR2 SYGVKD. V was clipped by 0 bases and J by 2 bases, with 7 bases between them.

CDR3 amino acids: CASSPRGTRSGGVNTGELFF. Here the CDR3 DNA reads TGCGCCAGCAGCCCGAGGGGGACTAGGAGCGGGGGTGTGAACACCGGGGAGCTGTTTTTT. The genes are TRBV5-1 and TRBJ2-2; 8 nucleotides agree with TRBD2. The ends lost 4 bases at V and 1 base at J; junction bases unmatched: 18. Germline assignment: CDR1 SGHRS and CDR2 YFSETQ. The CDR3 is 20 amino acids.

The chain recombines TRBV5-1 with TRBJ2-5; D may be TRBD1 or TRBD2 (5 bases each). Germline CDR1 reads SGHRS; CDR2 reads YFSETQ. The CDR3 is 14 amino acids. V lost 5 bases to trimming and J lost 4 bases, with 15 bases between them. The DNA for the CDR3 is TGCGCCAGCAGAGCTTATGGGGGTACAGAGACCCAGTACTTC. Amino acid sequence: CASRAYGGTETQYF.

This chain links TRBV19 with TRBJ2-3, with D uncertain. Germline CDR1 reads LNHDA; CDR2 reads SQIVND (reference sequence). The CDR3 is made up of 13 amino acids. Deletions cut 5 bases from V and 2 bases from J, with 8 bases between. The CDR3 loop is CASSQKATDTQYF. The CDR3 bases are TGTGCCAGTAGTCAGAAAGCCACAGATACGCAGTATTTT. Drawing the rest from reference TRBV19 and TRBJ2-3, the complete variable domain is DGGITQSPKYLFRKEGQNVTLSCEQNLNHDAMYWYRQDPGQGLRLIYYSQIVNDFQKGDIAEGYSVSREKKESFPLTVTSAQKNPTAFYLCASSQKATDTQYFGPGTRLTVL.

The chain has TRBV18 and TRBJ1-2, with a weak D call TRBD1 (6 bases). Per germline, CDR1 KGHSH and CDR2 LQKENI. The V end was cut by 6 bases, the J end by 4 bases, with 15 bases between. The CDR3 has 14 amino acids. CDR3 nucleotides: TGTGCCAGCTCGCTCAGGGGCATGGCCTATGGCTACACCTTC. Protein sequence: CASSLRGMAYGYTF.

The CDR3 region has the DNA TGCGCCAGCAGCTTAAGGACAGGGGGTGAAAAGACCCAGTACTTC. This gives the protein CASSLRTGGEKTQYF. V gene TRBV5-1 combines with J gene TRBJ2-5; 10 bases match TRBD1. The trim removed 2 bases at V and 6 bases at J, leaving 7 bases unmatched. Germline values: CDR1 SGHRS, CDR2 YFSETQ. This CDR3 comprises 15 residues.

The CDR3 sequence: CASSSGYNEQFF. The CDR3 DNA reads TGTGCCAGCAGTAGCGGGTACAATGAGCAGTTCTTC. This chain connects TRBV2 to TRBJ2-1; D perhaps matches TRBD2 (6 bases). With 5 bases removed from V and 4 bases from J, the gap between germline ends came to 6 bases. The germline V gene encodes CDR1 SNHLY and CDR2 FYNNEI. This CDR3 contains 12 residues.